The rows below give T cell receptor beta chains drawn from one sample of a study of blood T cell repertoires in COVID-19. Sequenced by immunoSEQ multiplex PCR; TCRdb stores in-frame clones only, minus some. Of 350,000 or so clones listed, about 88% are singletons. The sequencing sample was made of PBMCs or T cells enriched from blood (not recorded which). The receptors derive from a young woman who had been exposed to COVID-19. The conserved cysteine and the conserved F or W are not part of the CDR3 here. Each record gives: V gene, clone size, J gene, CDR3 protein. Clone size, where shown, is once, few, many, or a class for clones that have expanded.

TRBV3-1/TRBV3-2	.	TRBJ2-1	ASSQTLAGFYNEQF
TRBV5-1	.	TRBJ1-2	ASSDGQGASSGYT
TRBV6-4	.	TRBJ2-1	ASSVLAGSYNEQF
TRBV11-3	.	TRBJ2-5	ASSVEPGGKETQY
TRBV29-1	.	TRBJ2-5	SVGGGRGQETQY
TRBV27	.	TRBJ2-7	ASRPYPYYEQY
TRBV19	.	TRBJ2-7	ASSMVPSGKSSYEQY
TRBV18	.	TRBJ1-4	ASSPQPGQNEKLF
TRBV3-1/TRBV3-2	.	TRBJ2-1	ASSQTSSTYNEQF
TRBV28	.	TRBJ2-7	ASLPSGSSYEQY
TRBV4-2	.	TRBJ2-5	ASSPGTSGPGAQY
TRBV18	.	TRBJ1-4	ASSPPGQVNEKLF
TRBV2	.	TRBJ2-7	ASRAYQAGGPSGYEQY
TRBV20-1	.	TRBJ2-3	SACASGRGDTQY
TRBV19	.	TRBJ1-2	ASSTLDRDYGYT
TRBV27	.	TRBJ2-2	ASSGRGLVTGELF
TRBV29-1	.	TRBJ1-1	SVVGQTNTEAF
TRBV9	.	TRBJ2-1	ASSVATGEYNEQF
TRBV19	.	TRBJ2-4	ASTSVWTRLAKNIQY
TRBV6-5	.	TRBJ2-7	ASSPRGQSYEQY
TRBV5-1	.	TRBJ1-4	ASSLGPGESEKLF
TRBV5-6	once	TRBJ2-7	ASSLPGPEEQY
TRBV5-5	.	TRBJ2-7	ASSPRTGLEQY
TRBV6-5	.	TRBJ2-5	ASRGGAQETQY
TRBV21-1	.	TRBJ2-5	ASSKENGETQY
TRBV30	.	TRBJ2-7	ACFGQGRAYEQY
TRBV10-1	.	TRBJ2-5	ASSTGQDKETQY
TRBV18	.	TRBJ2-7	ASSPSNSGKYEQY
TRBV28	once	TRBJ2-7	ASSFVSRYEQY
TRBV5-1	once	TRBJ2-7	ASSEQGQGYEQY
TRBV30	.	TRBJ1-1	AWSVLTERAF
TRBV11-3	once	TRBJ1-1	ASSLGEGRGTEAF
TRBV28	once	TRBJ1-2	ASSLRGRFSGYT
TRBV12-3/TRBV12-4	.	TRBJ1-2	ASNRVNYGYT
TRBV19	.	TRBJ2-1	ASSISGLAGDPYYNEQF
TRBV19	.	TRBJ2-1	ASSLGQGKF
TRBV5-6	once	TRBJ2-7	ASSLASEQY
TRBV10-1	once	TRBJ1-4	ASSVRVPVHEKLF
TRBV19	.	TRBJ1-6	ASSIDRSSSPLH